Shown below are 27 T cell receptor beta chains from a single sample sequenced in a study of blood T cell repertoires in COVID-19. The protocol was immunoSEQ multiplex PCR, while the TCRdb copy is restricted to in-frame clones and leaves out a portion. Of tens of thousands of clones listed, more than 70% were seen once; the top ten hold around 7%. Sequencing input: peripheral blood. The receptors were gathered from an elderly woman with acute or convalescent COVID-19.

The genes are TRBV7-2 and TRBJ2-7, with D perhaps matching TRBD2 (6 bases). Germline V CDR1 and CDR2: SGHTA, FQGNSA. The CDR3 contains 14 residues. V dropped 5 bases and J dropped 2 bases, with 13 bases sitting between them. The CDR3 reads CASSQRRGPYEQYF. In DNA form, the CDR3 reads TGTGCCAGCAGCCAGAGGCGGGGTCCCTACGAGCAGTACTTC.

This clone has more than one count but fewer than ten. The genes are TRBV12-3 or TRBV12-4 and TRBJ1-1; D possibly corresponds to TRBD1 (5 bases). Deletions cut 5 bases from V and 4 bases from J, with 11 bases between. The CDR3 spans 13 residues. CDR3 loop: CASSPGLGTEAFF. For the CDR3, the DNA is TGTGCCAGCAGTCCGGGACTTGGCACTGAAGCTTTCTTT.

This clone was picked up a small number of times. The CDR3 spells CASSSKTGNTEAFF. The DNA of the CDR3 is TGTGCCAGCAGTTCAAAAACAGGGAACACTGAAGCTTTCTTT. The chain is built from TRBV27 and TRBJ1-1, with D tentatively TRBD1 (5 bases). The CDR3 length is 14 residues. Germline loops: CDR1 MNHEY, CDR2 SMNVEV (reference sequence). Between the trimmed V and J ends, which lost 4 bases and 1 base, there was a span of 10 bases.

This sequence joins TRBV11-2 and TRBJ2-7; 8 bases fit TRBD2. CDR1 SGHAT and CDR2 FQNNGV come from the germline V gene. The CDR3 covers 15 residues. Germline trimming cut 4 bases from V and 2 bases from J; bases unmatched to any gene: 7. The CDR3 nucleotides read TGTGCCAGCAGCTCCTCCAGCGGGGGCCCCTACGAGCAGTACTTC. It is translated as CASSSSSGGPYEQYF.

V is TRBV4-1 and J is TRBJ2-1, with TRBD2 matching over 8 bases. Germline CDR1 MGHRA, CDR2 YSYEKL. V lost 0 bases to trimming and J lost 0 bases; unmatched junction nucleotides: 13. This CDR3 is 20 amino acids long. CDR3 coding DNA: TGCGCCAGCAGCCAAGATAAGTCAATGGCGGGGGGTTACTCCTACAATGAGCAGTTCTTC. This gives the protein CASSQDKSMAGGYSYNEQFF.

This clone was detected only once. The chain couples TRBV5-6 to TRBJ1-4; TRBD1 might be the D (6 bases). V shed 7 bases and J shed 8 bases, with 24 bases lying between them. CDR1 SGHDT and CDR2 YYEEEE come from the germline V gene. The CDR3 runs to 16 residues. The CDR3, as DNA: TGTGCCAGCGCCCGAACTAGCGGGGGCGTAGGGGAAAAACTGTTTTTT. This translates into CASARTSGGVGEKLFF.

The chain recombines TRBV19 with TRBJ1-3; D remains unclear. This CDR3 has 15 residues. Germline CDR1 is LNHDA and CDR2 is SQIVND (reference sequence). V gave up 6 bases and J gave up 2 bases, with 14 bases separating them. CDR3 amino acids: CASSIRGGTGNTIYF. CDR3 nucleotides: TGTGCCAGTAGCATCCGGGGAGGAACTGGAAACACCATATATTTT.

This chain links TRBV6-1 with TRBJ1-2; the D is unclear. This CDR3 has 11 residues. V was trimmed by 3 bases and J by 8 bases, leaving 7 bases between them. Germline values: CDR1 MNHNS, CDR2 SASEGT. CDR3 in amino acids: CASSDFQGYTF. The CDR3 bases are TGTGCCAGCAGTGATTTCCAGGGCTACACCTTC.

The gene calls are TRBV29-1 and TRBJ2-5; TRBD2 might be the D (5 bases). The germline V and J ends were trimmed by 7 bases and 4 bases, with 13 bases remaining between them. CDR1 and CDR2 from the germline V gene are SQVTM and ANQGSEA. The CDR3 extends over 12 amino acids. The CDR3 loop reads CSAARESETQYF. CDR3 in DNA: TGCAGCGCCGCAAGGGAGTCAGAGACCCAGTACTTC.

This chain joins TRBV5-4 and TRBJ2-1; 10 nucleotides align to TRBD1. Trimming removed 4 bases from V and 4 bases from J; junction bases left unmatched: 8. CDR3 size: 16 residues. Germline V lookup: CDR1 SGHNT, CDR2 YYREEE (reference sequence). CDR3 in DNA: TGTGCCAGCAGCCCCCCGGGACAGGGGCCATACAATGAGCAGTTCTTC. It codes for CASSPPGQGPYNEQFF. The whole variable domain, remainder taken from reference TRBV5-4 and TRBJ2-1, is ETGVTQSPTHLIKTRGQQVTLRCSSQSGHNTVSWYQQALGQGPQFIFQYYREEENGRGNFPPRFSGLQFPNYSSELNVNALELDDSALYLCASSPPGQGPYNEQFFGPGTRLTVL.

This clone was observed a single time. The chain recombines TRBV2 with TRBJ1-1; perhaps TRBD1 as D (5 bases). Germline CDR1 reads SNHLY; CDR2 reads FYNNEI. Trimming left V 6 bases short and J 7 bases short, with 15 bases between. CDR3 size: 13 residues. This chain's CDR3 is CASSQNQGGEAFF. For the CDR3, the DNA is TGTGCCAGCAGCCAAAATCAGGGAGGTGAAGCTTTCTTT.

This clone was found a few times. The chain is built from TRBV7-2 and TRBJ2-5; 12 nucleotides line up with TRBD2. Unmatched junction bases numbered 11, after V lost 2 bases and J lost 7 bases. This CDR3 has 17 residues. CDR1 and CDR2 (germline): SGHTA, FQGNSA. CDR3: CASSLRTSGTGWVTQYF. CDR3 nucleotide sequence: TGTGCCAGCAGCTTAAGGACTAGCGGGACAGGCTGGGTGACCCAGTACTTC.

The chain links TRBV14 to TRBJ2-3; D might be TRBD1 (6 bases). Between the trimmed V and J ends, which lost 4 bases and 1 base, there was a span of 9 bases. Germline lookup yields CDR1 SGHDN and CDR2 FVKESK. This CDR3 contains 14 residues. CDR3 DNA: TGTGCCAGCAGCCCTTGGACAGGCACAGATACGCAGTATTTT. Its translation: CASSPWTGTDTQYF.

The V and J genes are TRBV27 and TRBJ1-1, with D maybe TRBD1 (6 bases). CDR1 MNHEY and CDR2 SMNVEV come from the germline V gene (reference sequence). The CDR3 runs 15 residues. The ends were cut back, 6 bases at V and 0 bases at J, with 14 bases in the middle. The CDR3 loop is CASRVSDRLNTEAFF. The CDR3 coding sequence is TGTGCCAGCAGGGTATCGGACAGATTGAACACTGAAGCTTTCTTT.

The chain couples TRBV28 to TRBJ1-1; D ambiguous. CDR1 is MDHEN, CDR2 SYDVKM, per germline. The germline V and J ends were trimmed by 6 bases and 1 base, with 9 bases remaining between them. The CDR3 runs 13 residues. CDR3 residues: CASRPLKNTEAFF. The CDR3 region has the DNA TGTGCCAGCAGACCACTAAAGAACACTGAAGCTTTCTTT.

As to this clone: Other nucleotide sequences in the sample specify the same CDR3. This chain uses TRBV12-3 or TRBV12-4 with TRBJ1-2; the match to TRBD1 covers 8 bases. Germline trimming cut 5 bases from V and 8 bases from J; bases unmatched to any gene: 7. The CDR3 consists of 13 residues. The CDR3 region has the DNA TGTGCCAGCAGTCGAGGACAGGGAGGAGGCTACACCTTC. Residues: CASSRGQGGGYTF.

The chain employs TRBV19 and TRBJ1-5; no firm D call. The V gene lost 1 base and the J gene lost 7 bases, with 20 bases spanning the gap. The V gene's germline CDR1 is LNHDA and CDR2 SQIVND (reference sequence). This CDR3 contains 17 residues. The chain's CDR3 is CASSIVGMGRREQPQHF. Here the CDR3 DNA reads TGTGCCAGTAGTATAGTTGGTATGGGCAGGCGGGAGCAGCCCCAGCATTTT.

The rearrangement joins TRBV19 to TRBJ1-5; a weak D match, TRBD1 (5 bases). Germline values: CDR1 LNHDA, CDR2 SQIVND (reference sequence). The V and J ends lost 6 bases and 6 bases respectively, with 18 bases between them. The CDR3 is 15 residues long. The CDR3 DNA reads as TGTGCCAGTAGCCCTCGGAGCGGGGCAGGTCAGCCCCAGCATTTT. It translates to CASSPRSGAGQPQHF.

The rearrangement uses TRBV5-4 and TRBJ2-7; 8 bases line up with TRBD1. The junction had 4 bases not matched to a gene; V was cut back by 4 bases and J by 1 base. The length of the CDR3 is 14 residues. Germline assignment: CDR1 SGHNT and CDR2 YYREEE (reference sequence). DNA of the CDR3: TGTGCCAGCAGCGACAGGGGAGCTTCCTACGAGCAGTACTTC. As protein: CASSDRGASYEQYF.

V gene TRBV5-8 combines with J gene TRBJ1-6; the match to TRBD1 covers 7 bases. V shed 6 bases, J shed 10 bases, and the junction held 13 bases outside the gene matches. Germline V CDR1 and CDR2: SGHTS, YDEGEE. The CDR3 sequence is 15 residues long. The CDR3 bases are TGTGCCAGCACTCTCTGGGGGCAGGGGGAATCACCCCTCCACTTT. Protein sequence: CASTLWGQGESPLHF.

V usage is TRBV7-3 and J usage is TRBJ1-1; tentatively, D is TRBD1 (6 bases). Germline CDR1 and CDR2: SGHTA and FQGTGA. CDR3 length: 13 amino acids. V was trimmed by 7 bases and J by 8 bases, leaving 17 bases between them. CDR3 loop: CASTKLPGTEAFF. The CDR3, as DNA: TGTGCCAGCACCAAACTACCGGGGACAGAAGCTTTCTTT.

The chain couples TRBV5-1 to TRBJ2-3; 7 bases are shared with TRBD2. This CDR3 has 16 residues. Germline loops: CDR1 SGHRS, CDR2 YFSETQ. The junction had 8 bases not matched to a gene; V was cut back by 3 bases and J by 1 base. CDR3 residues: CASSSLSAGGTDTQYF. The CDR3 bases are TGCGCCAGCAGCTCCCTCAGTGCGGGAGGCACAGATACGCAGTATTTT.

This clone occurred once. The genes are TRBV6-1 and TRBJ1-3; D remains ambiguous. V lost 2 bases and J lost 3, with 14 bases in between. The germline gives CDR1 MNHNS, CDR2 SASEGT. There are 16 residues in the CDR3. CDR3 sequence: CASSEFRSGSGNTIYF. CDR3 coding DNA: TGTGCCAGCAGTGAATTTAGGAGCGGGAGTGGAAACACCATATATTTT.

The gene calls are TRBV5-5 and TRBJ1-6, with 7 bases lining up with TRBD1. Looked up from germline, CDR1 is SGHKS and CDR2 is YYEKEE (reference sequence). Trimming took 0 bases from V and 10 from J; bases not matched to a gene: 7. The CDR3 runs to 15 residues. In DNA, the CDR3 is TGTGCCAGCAGCTTGGGAAGACAGGGCGGATCACCCCTCCACTTT. Its translation is CASSLGRQGGSPLHF.

The rearrangement uses TRBV7-9 and TRBJ2-7, with 9 bases lining up with TRBD1. The CDR3 covers 12 residues. The germline V gene encodes CDR1 SEHNR and CDR2 FQNEAQ (reference sequence). Losses at the gene ends were 5 bases for V and 12 bases for J; bases not matched to a gene: 8. CDR3 region: CASSQDRGAMYF. The DNA for the CDR3 is TGTGCCAGCAGCCAAGACAGGGGGGCGATGTACTTC. Based on the CDR3 plus reference TRBV7-9 and TRBJ2-7, the full variable domain is DTGVSQNPRHKITKRGQNVTFRCDPISEHNRLYWYRQTLGQGPEFLTYFQNEAQLEKSRLLSDRFSAERPKGSFSTLEIQRTEQGDSAMYLCASSQDRGAMYFGPGTRLTVT.

The chain carries TRBV9 and TRBJ2-1; 7 bases map to TRBD2. With V trimmed by 0 bases and J by 7 bases, 1 base remained unmatched. The V gene's germline CDR1 is SGDLS and CDR2 YYNGEE. The CDR3 loop spans 13 amino acids. The CDR3 region is CASSVGGSNEQFF. DNA for the CDR3: TGTGCCAGCAGCGTAGGCGGGAGTAATGAGCAGTTCTTC.

The rearrangement joins TRBV4-2 to TRBJ2-3; TRBD2 agrees at 10 bases. Losses at the gene ends were 0 bases for V and 2 bases for J; bases not matched to a gene: 14. The CDR3 runs 20 residues. Germline lookup yields CDR1 LGHNA and CDR2 YNFKEQ. In DNA form, the CDR3 reads TGTGCCAGCAGCCAAGATTCTTCCAGCGGGAGGGTCCTAGCCACAGATACGCAGTATTTT. Protein sequence: CASSQDSSSGRVLATDTQYF.